The present entry profiles one T cell receptor (beta chain) with its context. The target antigen is unknown. The PCR ran on 60 Vbeta and 13 Jbeta primers. Sequencing was performed with immunoSEQ multiplex PCR; in TCRdb, only in-frame clones are kept and a portion is missing. The sample comprises about 190,000 clones, about 80% of which are singletons, and around 2.1% rests with the top ten. These data are taken from a study of cytomegalovirus exposure and HLA in healthy donors. About the research overall: Prior work identified around 120 million unique TCR beta sequences in some 180 million T cells. Broader study findings: Analysis performed later found about 17,000 TCR beta sequences associated with HLA alleles at 0.05 false discovery rate. In a later analysis, HLA-C alleles had the fewest associated TCRs, DRB1 alleles the most. Some public TCRs appeared in many individuals, while most sequences were rare.

Germline CDR1 SGHDT, CDR2 YYEEEE. The CDR3 has 12 residues. With 4 bases clipped from V and 9 bases from J, the junction kept 4 bases outside the gene matches. The chain is built from TRBV5-6 and TRBJ2-1; 7 bases align to TRBD2. The sequence derives from a woman aged 18-29 years in good health and CMV-seropositive. Input material: PBMCs. The CDR3 loop is CASSPSSGEQFF. The DNA of the CDR3 is TGTGCCAGCAGCCCCTCTAGCGGTGAGCAGTTCTTC.